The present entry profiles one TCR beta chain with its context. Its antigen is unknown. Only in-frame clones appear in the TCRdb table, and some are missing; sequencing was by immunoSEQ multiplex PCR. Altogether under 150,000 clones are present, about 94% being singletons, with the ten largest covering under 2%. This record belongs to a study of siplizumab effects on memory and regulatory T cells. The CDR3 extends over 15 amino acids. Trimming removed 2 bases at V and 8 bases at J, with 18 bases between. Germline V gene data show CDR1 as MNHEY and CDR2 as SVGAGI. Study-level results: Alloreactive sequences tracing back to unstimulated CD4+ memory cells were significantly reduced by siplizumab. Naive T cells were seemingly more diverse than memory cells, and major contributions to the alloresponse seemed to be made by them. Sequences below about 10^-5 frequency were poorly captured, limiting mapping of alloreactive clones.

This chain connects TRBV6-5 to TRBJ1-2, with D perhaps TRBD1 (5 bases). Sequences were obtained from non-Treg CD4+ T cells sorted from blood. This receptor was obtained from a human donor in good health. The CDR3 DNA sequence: TGTGCCAGCAGTTACCGGGGGACTTTCCCCTTCGGCTACACCTTC. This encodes CASSYRGTFPFGYTF.